Listed here are 22 T cell receptor beta chains from one sample, sequenced in a study of Graves' ophthalmopathy and Graves' hyperthyroidism. Amplification from RNA transcripts yielded the TCR beta CDR3 regions. An opening RT-PCR round employed HTBI primers and preceded a second-round multiplex PCR. MiXCR, applied by TCRdb to the multiplex PCR reads, yields one record per CDR3 protein. The sample consists of about 400,000 distinct CDR3 sequences, roughly 14% of them appearing once. The sample was peripheral blood. All receptors come from a woman aged 18-29 years with stable Graves' hyperthyroidism.

This clonotype was recorded many times. The chain uses TRBV6-1 and TRBJ1-5; no reliable D call. The CDR3 consists of 14 residues. Trimming removed 7 bases at V and 1 base at J, with 11 bases between. The germline gives CDR1 MNHNS, CDR2 SASEGT. CDR3 in DNA: TGTGCCAGCACAAGAGGGTGGAGCAATCAGCCCCAGCATTTT. Translated: CASTRGWSNQPQHF.

The chain couples TRBV28 to TRBJ1-2; no reliable D call. Germline V gives CDR1 MDHEN, CDR2 SYDVKM. The length of the CDR3 is 13 residues. Trimming removed 6 bases at V and 1 base at J, with 9 bases between. CDR3 loop: CASRYGFNYGYTF. DNA for the CDR3: TGTGCCAGCAGATACGGGTTTAACTATGGCTACACCTTC.

This clonotype was detected ten times or more. V gene TRBV6-5 combines with J gene TRBJ2-7; 7 bases agree with TRBD1. Germline V CDR1 and CDR2: MNHEY, SVGAGI. J lost 2 bases, V lost 2 bases, and 3 bases had no gene match. This CDR3 has 14 residues. The CDR3 protein is CASSYRDRAYEQYF. The CDR3, as DNA: TGTGCCAGCAGTTACCGTGACAGGGCCTACGAGCAGTACTTC.

The table lists this clonotype with many counts. V gene TRBV11-3 combines with J gene TRBJ2-5; TRBD2 matches 7 bases. Germline assignment: CDR1 SGHNT and CDR2 YENEEA. Trimming at V came to 3 bases and at J to 5 bases, leaving 12 bases not matched to a gene. This CDR3 is built from 16 residues. In DNA form, the CDR3 reads TGTGCCAGCAGCTTGAAATCCCCGCGGGGGAGGGAGACCCAGTACTTC. Amino acid sequence: CASSLKSPRGRETQYF.

This clonotype was observed many times. The chain links TRBV27 to TRBJ2-7, with D tentatively TRBD2 (7 bases). CDR1 is MNHEY, CDR2 SMNVEV, per germline (reference sequence). V lost 2 bases and J 6 bases, leaving 17 bases between the germline ends. The CDR3 contains 15 residues. The CDR3 DNA sequence: TGTGCCAGCAGTTTACTGGGGGGGGCGCCTGGCGAGCAGTACTTC. This codes for CASSLLGGAPGEQYF.

This clonotype was recorded many times. V gene TRBV6-1 combines with J gene TRBJ2-7; D unresolved. CDR3 length: 13 residues. Germline V gene lookup returns CDR1 MNHNS and CDR2 SASEGT. V gave up 1 base and J gave up 4 bases, with 8 bases separating them. In nucleotides, the CDR3 is TGTGCCAGCAGTGAAGGATCAGTTTACGAGCAGTACTTC. Translating it yields CASSEGSVYEQYF.

The chain combines TRBV6-1 with TRBJ1-1; D gene unclear. The CDR3 is 14 residues long. V lost 1 base and J lost 4, with 10 bases in between. Germline values: CDR1 MNHNS, CDR2 SASEGT. This CDR3 is CASSEGEVATEAFF. CDR3 DNA sequence: TGTGCCAGCAGTGAAGGGGAGGTGGCCACTGAAGCTTTCTTT.

This clonotype has ten or more counts. The chain recombines TRBV6-2 or TRBV6-3 with TRBJ1-5; no clear D. Trimming took 7 bases from V and 4 from J, leaving 8 bases between them. Germline V gives CDR1 MNHEY, CDR2 SVGEGT. This CDR3 contains 12 residues. CDR3 loop: CASKDGNQPQHF. In DNA form, the CDR3 reads TGTGCCAGCAAGGACGGAAATCAGCCCCAGCATTTT.

This clonotype was seen repeatedly, ten times or more. The gene calls are TRBV24-1 and TRBJ2-2, with 7 bases that match TRBD1. V dropped 8 bases and J dropped 2; count of bases not matched to a gene: 13. This CDR3 has 17 amino acids. Per the germline V gene, CDR1 is KGHDR and CDR2 is SFDVKD. CDR3 sequence: CATTSPPGTDNTGELFF. CDR3 DNA sequence: TGTGCCACCACCTCTCCCCCCGGGACAGACAACACCGGGGAGCTGTTTTTT.

This clonotype was seen many times. V gene TRBV7-2 combines with J gene TRBJ1-5, with D uncertain. V lost 5 bases and J 1 base, leaving 9 bases between the germline ends. This CDR3 contains 14 residues. Germline V lookup: CDR1 SGHTA, CDR2 FQGNSA. CDR3 in amino acids: CASSPLGSNQPQHF. For the CDR3, the DNA is TGTGCCAGCAGCCCACTAGGGAGCAATCAGCCCCAGCATTTT.

The chain carries TRBV4-2 and TRBJ1-2; D is unclear. CDR1 and CDR2 (germline): LGHNA, YNFKEQ. Trimming removed 1 base from V and 5 bases from J, with 5 bases in between. The CDR3 is 12 amino acids. This CDR3 is CASSQATYGYTF. CDR3 coding DNA: TGTGCCAGCAGCCAAGCCACTTATGGCTACACCTTC.

This clonotype was recorded at least ten times. The chain has TRBV6-1 and TRBJ1-6; TRBD1 matches at 10 bases. The CDR3 length is 15 residues. The V gene end was trimmed by 6 bases and the J gene end by 10 bases; junction bases not matched to a gene: 9. CDR1 and CDR2 from the germline V gene are MNHNS and SASEGT. The CDR3 protein is CASRDRDRGFSPLHF. CDR3 coding DNA: TGTGCCAGCAGAGACCGGGACAGGGGATTCTCACCCCTCCACTTT.

This clonotype was seen at least ten times. The V gene is TRBV5-1, the J gene TRBJ1-1, with 7 bases fitting TRBD1. The V gene end was trimmed by 4 bases and the J gene end by 0 bases; junction bases not matched to a gene: 6. Germline V CDR1 and CDR2: SGHRS, YFSETQ. The CDR3 is made up of 15 amino acids. The CDR3 DNA follows: TGCGCCAGCAGCCGACTTACAGGGGTGAACACTGAAGCTTTCTTT. It is translated as CASSRLTGVNTEAFF.

About this clonotype itself: A much larger clone is a single base away; this may be a read error. The chain joins TRBV19 to TRBJ2-7; TRBD2 is a possible D gene (6 bases). This CDR3 has 13 residues. The ends were cut back, 3 bases at V and 3 bases at J, with 9 bases in the middle. The V gene's germline CDR1 is LNHDA and CDR2 SQIVND (reference sequence). The CDR3 region is CASSMGGNYEQYF. The CDR3 DNA follows: TGTGCCAGTAGTATGGGCGGGAACTACGAGCAGTACTTC.

The rearrangement links TRBV4-1 to TRBJ1-3; possible D gene TRBD1, 6 bases. Trimming stripped 3 bases from V and 3 bases from J, with 15 bases between. Germline lookup yields CDR1 MGHRA and CDR2 YSYEKL. This CDR3 has 16 residues. As DNA, the CDR3 is TGCGCCAGCAGCCATACCTCCACAGGGATTGGAAACACCATATATTTT. Protein sequence: CASSHTSTGIGNTIYF.

This clonotype appeared a few times. This chain links TRBV19 with TRBJ1-5; D unclear. Germline assignment: CDR1 LNHDA and CDR2 SQIVND (reference sequence). There are 12 residues in the CDR3. The germline V and J ends were trimmed by 5 bases and 2 bases, with 4 bases remaining between them. In DNA form, the CDR3 reads TGTGCCAGTAGTTGGCGCAATCAGCCCCAGCATTTT. Translation: CASSWRNQPQHF. The complete variable domain, with remaining parts taken from reference TRBV19 and TRBJ1-5, reads DGGITQSPKYLFRKEGQNVTLSCEQNLNHDAMYWYRQDPGQGLRLIYYSQIVNDFQKGDIAEGYSVSREKKESFPLTVTSAQKNPTAFYLCASSWRNQPQHFGDGTRLSIL.

This clonotype was seen at least ten times. The chain couples TRBV12-3 or TRBV12-4 to TRBJ1-5; 7 nucleotides line up with TRBD1. The CDR3 extends over 14 amino acids. With 5 bases clipped from V and 5 bases from J, the junction kept 6 bases outside the gene matches. The CDR3 sequence: CASSGRQGYQPQHF. The CDR3 nucleotides read TGTGCCAGCAGTGGGAGACAGGGCTATCAGCCCCAGCATTTT.

The CDR3, as DNA: TGTGCCAGCAGTTTTCAGGGGGCTGGAAACACCATATATTTT. Its translation: CASSFQGAGNTIYF. The chain employs TRBV12-3 or TRBV12-4 and TRBJ1-3; the match to TRBD1 covers 7 bases. V gave up 3 bases and J gave up 2 bases; unmatched junction bases: 1. CDR3 length: 14 amino acids.

The sample holds a few counts of this clonotype. The rearrangement joins TRBV5-4 to TRBJ1-2; D unresolved. Germline V lookup: CDR1 SGHNT, CDR2 YYREEE (reference sequence). Trimming pared 0 bases from V and 8 bases from J, leaving 5 bases between. The length of the CDR3 is 11 residues. CDR3 loop: CASSLATGYTF. In DNA form, the CDR3 reads TGTGCCAGCAGCTTGGCGACCGGCTACACCTTC.

A note on this clonotype: In this CDR3 the conserved last residue, phenylalanine or tryptophan, is missing, so a read error is likely. This sequence joins TRBV12-3 or TRBV12-4 and TRBJ2-2; no clear D gene. Trimming stripped 9 bases from V and 0 bases from J, with 5 bases between. This CDR3 region has 12 residues. The CDR3 nucleotides read TGTGCCAGTAGTCCGAACACCGGGGAGCTGTTTGTT. Translating it yields CASSPNTGELFV.

There are many counts of this clonotype. The chain is built from TRBV28 and TRBJ2-7; D is possibly TRBD1 (6 bases). Between the trimmed V and J ends, which lost 7 bases and 2 bases, there was a span of 6 bases. The V gene's germline CDR1 is MDHEN and CDR2 SYDVKM. The CDR3 contains 11 residues. CDR3 in amino acids: CASNRAYEQYF. The DNA for the CDR3 is TGTGCCAGCAACAGGGCCTACGAGCAGTACTTC.

V and J are TRBV6-5 and TRBJ1-6, with TRBD1 as a possible D gene (5 bases). CDR1 and CDR2 from the germline V gene are MNHEY and SVGAGI. The CDR3 sequence is 16 residues long. Trimming cost V 2 bases and J 10 bases, with 18 bases left between them. In DNA form, the CDR3 reads TGTGCCAGCAGTTACGGGGCGTGGAGGGATTACTCACCCCTCCACTTT. Translating it yields CASSYGAWRDYSPLHF.